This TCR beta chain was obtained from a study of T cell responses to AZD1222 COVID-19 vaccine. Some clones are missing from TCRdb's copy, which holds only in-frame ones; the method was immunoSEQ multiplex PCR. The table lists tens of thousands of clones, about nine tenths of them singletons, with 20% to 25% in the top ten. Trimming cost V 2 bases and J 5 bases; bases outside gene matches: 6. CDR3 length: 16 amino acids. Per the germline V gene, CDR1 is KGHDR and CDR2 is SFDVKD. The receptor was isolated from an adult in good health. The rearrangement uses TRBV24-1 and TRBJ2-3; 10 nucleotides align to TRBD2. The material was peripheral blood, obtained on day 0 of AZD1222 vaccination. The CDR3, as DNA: TGTGCCACCAGTGATTCCAGGACTAGCGGTTTAGATACGCAGTATTTT. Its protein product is CATSDSRTSGLDTQYF.